This is a list of T cell receptor beta chains from one sample in a study of blood T cell repertoires in COVID-19. Measured with immunoSEQ multiplex PCR; TCRdb has only the in-frame clones, and not every one. Of approximately 180,000 clones listed, around nine tenths are singletons. The sequenced material came from peripheral blood. The receptors originated from a human donor in a cohort sampled during active COVID-19. Both conserved end residues are part of each CDR3. The D gene is left open where the match is weak. Clone size is stated in some rows and not others, as once, few, many or a class when expanded.

v_call: TRBV3-1/TRBV3-2; d_call: NA; clone_size: NA; j_call: TRBJ1-5; cdr3_aa: CASSQGPFLPQHF; cdr3_nt: TGTGCCAGCAGCCAGGGCCCCTTTCTGCCCCAGCATTTT
v_call: TRBV20-1; d_call: NA; clone_size: NA; j_call: TRBJ2-5; cdr3_aa: CSASPGETQYF; cdr3_nt: TGCAGTGCTAGCCCGGGGGAGACCCAGTACTTC
v_call: TRBV5-1; d_call: TRBD2; clone_size: NA; j_call: TRBJ2-3; cdr3_aa: CASSPGTSGGDTQYF; cdr3_nt: TGCGCCAGCAGCCCCGGGACTAGCGGAGGAGATACGCAGTATTTT
v_call: TRBV7-2; d_call: NA; clone_size: NA; j_call: TRBJ2-3; cdr3_aa: CASSPPASDTQYF; cdr3_nt: TGTGCCAGCAGCCCCCCCGCTAGCGATACGCAGTATTTT
v_call: TRBV2; d_call: NA; clone_size: NA; j_call: TRBJ2-7; cdr3_aa: CASLLAPKNYEQYF; cdr3_nt: TGTGCCAGCCTGCTAGCGCCCAAAAACTACGAGCAGTACTTC
v_call: TRBV11-2; d_call: NA; clone_size: NA; j_call: TRBJ1-2; cdr3_aa: CASSLDLAHFPYGYTF; cdr3_nt: TGTGCCAGCAGCTTAGATTTAGCCCATTTCCCCTATGGCTACACCTTC
v_call: TRBV5-6; d_call: TRBD1; clone_size: NA; j_call: TRBJ2-1; cdr3_aa: CASSLRQGILYNEQFF; cdr3_nt: TGTGCCAGCAGCTTAAGACAGGGAATCCTATACAATGAGCAGTTCTTC
v_call: TRBV21-1; d_call: NA; clone_size: once; j_call: TRBJ1-2; cdr3_aa: CASSSGQQNYGYTF; cdr3_nt: TGTGCCAGCAGCAGCGGACAGCAAAACTATGGCTACACCTTC
v_call: TRBV7-2; d_call: TRBD2; clone_size: NA; j_call: TRBJ2-3; cdr3_aa: CASSLTSGRGGRADTQYF; cdr3_nt: TGTGCCAGCAGCCTGACTAGCGGAAGAGGGGGTCGGGCAGATACGCAGTATTTT
v_call: TRBV6-2/TRBV6-3; d_call: NA; clone_size: few; j_call: TRBJ2-1; cdr3_aa: CASSPGGYNEQFF; cdr3_nt: TGTGCCAGCAGCCCCGGCGGCTACAATGAGCAGTTCTTC
v_call: TRBV27; d_call: TRBD2; clone_size: once; j_call: TRBJ2-1; cdr3_aa: CASTSRTSGNSEQFF; cdr3_nt: TGTGCCAGCACCTCAAGGACTAGCGGGAATAGTGAGCAGTTCTTC